The sample holds many counts of the clone carrying this T cell receptor (beta chain). Its antigen is unknown. One end of the junction varies from germline; a read error may be responsible. What was amplified from RNA transcripts were TCR beta CDR3 regions. First-round RT-PCR with HTBI primers amplified the TCR CDR3 region. Via MiXCR, TCRdb re-called the multiplex PCR reads, giving one row per CDR3 protein. The sample records 300,000 to 450,000 distinct CDR3 sequences, 15% to 20% being singletons. Cells are PBMCs isolated from roughly 9.3 ml of fresh blood. Looked up from germline, CDR1 is SGHRS and CDR2 is YFSETQ. This CDR3 comprises 12 residues. The data were obtained in a study of T cells in Graves' hyperthyroidism and ophthalmopathy. About the research overall: Peripheral blood was secured at the point of initial diagnosis, before any treatment. Study-level results: Stable hyperthyroidism was separated from ophthalmopathy by a model based on 13 V-J features.

The TCR was taken from a woman aged 40 to 50 with Graves' ophthalmopathy. Sequencing was performed on blood. The chain is built from TRBV5-1 and TRBJ2-7; 7 bases are shared with TRBD1. CDR3 in DNA: TGTGCCAGCAGACGGGACAGCTACGAGCAGTACTTC. Protein product: CASRRDSYEQYF.